This TCR beta chain originates from a study of cytomegalovirus exposure and HLA in healthy donors. Points from the study as a whole: At a 0.05 false discovery rate, a later analysis found 18,000 or so TCR beta sequences to be associated with HLA alleles. Altogether, some 170 TCR beta chains were recorded as cytomegalovirus-associated. Per a prior analysis, the majority of TCR beta V segments were productive roughly 90% or roughly 30% of the time.

The PCR had 60 Vbeta and 13 Jbeta primers. Sequenced by immunoSEQ multiplex PCR; TCRdb stores in-frame clones only, minus some. The sample holds roughly 150,000 clones, roughly 79% seen once. Germline V gene lookup returns CDR1 GTSNPN and CDR2 SVGIG (reference sequence). The CDR3 sequence is 19 residues long. V lost 1 base and J lost 0, with 22 bases in between. The donors (healthy individuals) were bone marrow donors. As to this clone: What it recognizes is unknown.

The material sequenced was PBMCs. The genes are TRBV30 and TRBJ2-1; D is perhaps TRBD2 (5 bases). The TCR comes from a man aged 35 to 55 in good health and CMV-seronegative. The CDR3 DNA reads as TGTGCCTGGAGTGGTACTACGCGAGCGGTGATGAGCTCCTACAATGAGCAGTTCTTC. This sequence encodes CAWSGTTRAVMSSYNEQFF.